These 10 T cell receptor beta chains were sequenced from one sample in a study of STAT5B mutations in CD4+ large granular lymphocyte leukemia. Libraries were prepared by immunoSEQ multiplex PCR; TCRdb keeps only in-frame clonotypes and omits some of them. The sample has 45,000 or so clones; just over 85% are singletons. Material: CD4+ T cells from blood buffy coats. Source of these receptors: a human donor in good health.

This clone has more than one count but fewer than ten. The CDR3 loop reads CASSTLSQKAFF. In DNA, the CDR3 is TGTGCCAGTAGTACCCTCTCACAGAAAGCTTTCTTT. This rearrangement joins TRBV19 to TRBJ1-1; D is uncertain. The CDR3 totals 12 residues. Germline-derived CDR1 and CDR2 are LNHDA and SQIVND (reference sequence). V shed 4 bases and J shed 9 bases, with 12 bases lying between them.

The CDR3 spells CASSPYTDTQYF. For the CDR3, the DNA is TGTGCCAGCTCACCATACACAGATACGCAGTATTTT. The chain links TRBV18 to TRBJ2-3; the D is unclear. The CDR3 runs 12 residues. V lost 2 bases to trimming and J lost 2 bases, with 2 bases between them. Per germline, CDR1 KGHSH and CDR2 LQKENI. Looking up the rest from reference TRBV18 and TRBJ2-3 gives the full variable domain: NAGVMQNPRHLVRRRGQEARLRCSPMKGHSHVYWYRQLPEEGLKFMVYLQKENIIDESGMPKERFSAEFPKEGPSILRIQQVVRGDSAAYFCASSPYTDTQYFGPGTRLTVL.

The rearrangement links TRBV15 to TRBJ2-5; 7 positions agree with TRBD1. The CDR3 is made up of 16 amino acids. V dropped 0 bases and J dropped 7; count of bases not matched to a gene: 11. From germline, CDR1 is LNHNV and CDR2 YYDKDF (reference sequence). The CDR3 spells CATSRDRQGMRGTQYF. Here the CDR3 DNA reads TGTGCCACCAGCAGAGATCGACAGGGCATGAGAGGGACCCAGTACTTC.

The chain recombines TRBV7-3 with TRBJ1-2, with a weak D call TRBD1 (6 bases). Germline V gene lookup returns CDR1 SGHTA and CDR2 FQGTGA. V was clipped by 4 bases and J by 3 bases, with 15 bases between them. The CDR3 has 15 amino acids. This CDR3 is CASSSGGAGDYGYTF. The CDR3 DNA is TGTGCCAGCAGCTCCGGGGGGGCAGGGGACTATGGCTACACCTTC.

This chain uses TRBV2 with TRBJ1-4; 7 bases align to TRBD1. CDR3 length equals 14 residues. The V and J ends lost 6 bases and 5 bases, in that order; junction bases with no gene match: 6. Per the germline V gene, CDR1 is SNHLY and CDR2 is FYNNEI. CDR3 sequence reads: CASRHRGFNEKLFF. The CDR3 DNA sequence: TGTGCCAGCAGACACAGGGGCTTCAATGAAAAACTGTTTTTT.

The chain links TRBV7-9 to TRBJ2-1; the match to TRBD2 covers 8 bases. This CDR3 has 15 residues. The germline CDR1 and CDR2 sequences are SEHNR and FQNEAQ (reference sequence). The ends lost 4 bases at V and 5 bases at J; junction bases unmatched: 7. DNA of the CDR3: TGTGCCAGCAGCTCACCCGGGACTAGTAACAATGAGCAGTTCTTC. It is translated as CASSSPGTSNNEQFF.

The chain has TRBV9 and TRBJ2-2; 12 bases line up with TRBD2. The germline V gene encodes CDR1 SGDLS and CDR2 YYNGEE. The CDR3 contains 16 residues. J gave up 4 bases and V 0 bases, and 1 base lay outside the gene matches. The CDR3 nucleotides read TGTGCCAGCAGCGTAGGACTAGCGGGAGTCACCGGGGAGCTGTTTTTT. This encodes CASSVGLAGVTGELFF. The variable domain in full, with the rest retrieved from reference TRBV9 and TRBJ2-2, is DSGVTQTPKHLITATGQRVTLRCSPRSGDLSVYWYQQSLDQGLQFLIQYYNGEERAKGNILERFSAQQFPDLHSELNLSSLELGDSALYFCASSVGLAGVTGELFFGEGSRLTVL.

The J gene is TRBJ1-2, the V gene TRBV4-1; possibly TRBD1 for D (5 bases). V was shortened by 3 bases and J by 5 bases, with 13 bases between the two germline ends. This CDR3 is 14 amino acids long. Germline CDR1 reads MGHRA; CDR2 reads YSYEKL. The CDR3 coding sequence is TGCGCCAGCAGCCAGACCGGGACTGGTTATGGCTACACCTTC. It specifies CASSQTGTGYGYTF.

V and J are TRBV4-3 and TRBJ1-6; TRBD1 might be the D (6 bases). CDR3 length: 14 residues. Deletions cut 5 bases from V and 5 bases from J, with 10 bases between. Germline assignment: CDR1 LGHNA and CDR2 YSLEER. The CDR3 DNA is TGCGCCAGCAGCGTTCACAGGGATAATTCACCCCTCCACTTT. It codes for CASSVHRDNSPLHF.

The rearrangement uses TRBV29-1 and TRBJ1-1, with TRBD1 identical over 7 bases. The CDR3 is 15 residues long. J was trimmed by 1 base and V by 5 bases; bases with no gene match: 10. The germline V gene encodes CDR1 SQVTM and CDR2 ANQGSEA. CDR3 protein: CSVMAKGASNTEAFF. In DNA, the CDR3 is TGCAGCGTTATGGCAAAGGGGGCCTCGAACACTGAAGCTTTCTTT.